The entry that follows covers one TCR beta chain sequence. This receptor's antigen is unknown. No base qualities exist here, and no much larger clone lies one base off it. The trial excluded patients who had a history of autoimmune disease or were on systemic immunosuppression. Peripheral blood for TCR sequencing was drawn from every dose cohort at baseline, at cycle 4 day 1 and at cycle 7 day 1. Samples were obtained from an open-label, multicenter, first-in-human phase I dose-escalation trial of ivuxolimab. Adults with locally advanced or metastatic melanoma, renal cell carcinoma, hepatocellular carcinoma or head and neck squamous cell carcinoma were enrolled in the trial. CD4+ and CD8+ T cells were sorted separately from peripheral blood before TCR sequencing. Genomic DNA was isolated from the sorted cells so that the TCRbeta CDR3 region could be sequenced. TCRbeta CDR3 regions were sequenced using the immunoSEQ Assay. TCRdb carries this immuneACCESS record with in-frame sequences only. Its versions omit some clonotypes, under half of them owing to an unresolved V gene in the studies checked, with the rest unexplained. This sample gives approximately 17,000 clones in total; just over 70% of them show up just once. The ten largest account for 15% to 20% of the sample.

The source of the sample is a study of OX40 agonist ivuxolimab in advanced cancers. Background on the whole study: The costimulatory receptor OX40 (CD134) was targeted by ivuxolimab, a fully human IgG2 agonistic monoclonal antibody. Intravenous ivuxolimab was administered to patients every 2 weeks at six dose levels: 0.01, 0.1, 0.3, 1.5, 3 and 10 mg/kg. Of the approximately 50 dose-escalation patients, hepatocellular carcinoma was present in 19, melanoma in approximately 15, renal cell carcinoma in 9 and head and neck cancer in 9. The dose-escalation cohort was 80% to 90% male with a mean age of about 54 years, ranging from 23 to 79. Patients were allowed to have had prior anti-PD-1, anti-PD-L1 or anti-CTLA-4 therapy, and more than 35% of the dose-escalation patients had been treated with checkpoint inhibitors. Partial responses occurred in three dose-escalation patients: two with cutaneous melanoma and one with hepatocellular carcinoma. The purpose of peripheral TCRbeta sequencing was to test whether ivuxolimab changed TCR sequence diversity and led to clonal T-cell expansion. The paper describes the monotherapy dose-escalation part (N ≈ 51 patients) of the phase I trial of ivuxolimab.

CDR1 SNHLY and CDR2 FYNNEI are derived from the germline V gene. V is pared back by 1 base and J by 0 bases, with 8 bases lying between the germline termini. Counted from cysteine to phenylalanine, this CDR3 has 15 amino acids. CDR3 DNA is the only sequence kept; it has 45 bases, read in frame from the first base. What the research found in general, with its limitations: In partial responders in the 0.1-3.0 mg/kg groups, normalized peripheral clonal expansion was found to be among the lowest, especially among CD8+ T cells. Which antigens the clonally expanded peripheral T cells were specific for was not determined. Low levels of normalized T-cell clonal expansion were also seen in some patients who did not respond. After ivuxolimab, more expanded clones were found on average in CD8+ T cells than in CD4+ T cells. At doses from 0.1 to 3.0 mg/kg, clonal expansion was seen in both CD4+ and CD8+ blood T cells between baseline and week 6.

The TCR comes from an adult with an advanced solid tumor such as melanoma, head and neck, liver or kidney cancer. The source material was CD4+ or CD8+ T cells sorted from blood, sampled in a trial of the OX40 agonist ivuxolimab. This sequence uses TRBV2 and TRBJ2-3; the D gene is unclear. The DNA reads TGTGCCAGCAGTGAAGGGGAACCGAGCACAGATACGCAGTATTTT. It is translated as CASSEGEPSTDTQYF. Full variable domain (CDR3 extended with the reference TRBV2 and TRBJ2-3 proteins): EPEVTQTPSHQVTQMGQEVILRCVPISNHLYFYWYRQILGQKVEFLVSFYNNEISEKSEIFDDQFSVERPDGSNFTLKIRSTKLEDSAMYFCASSEGEPSTDTQYFGPGTRLTVL.